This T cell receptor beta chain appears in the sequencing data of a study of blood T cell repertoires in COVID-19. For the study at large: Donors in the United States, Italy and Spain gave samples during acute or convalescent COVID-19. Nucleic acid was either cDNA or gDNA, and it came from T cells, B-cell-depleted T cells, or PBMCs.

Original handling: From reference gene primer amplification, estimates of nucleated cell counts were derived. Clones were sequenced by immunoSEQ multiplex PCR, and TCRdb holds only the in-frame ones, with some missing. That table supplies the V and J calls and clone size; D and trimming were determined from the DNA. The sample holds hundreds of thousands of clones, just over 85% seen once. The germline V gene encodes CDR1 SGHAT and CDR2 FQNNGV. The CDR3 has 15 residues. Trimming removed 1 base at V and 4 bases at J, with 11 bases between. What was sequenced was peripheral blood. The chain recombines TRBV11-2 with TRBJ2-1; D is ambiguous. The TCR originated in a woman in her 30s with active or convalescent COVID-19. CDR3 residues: CASSLVISPYNEQFF. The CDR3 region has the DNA TGTGCCAGCAGCTTAGTGATTAGTCCTTACAATGAGCAGTTCTTC.